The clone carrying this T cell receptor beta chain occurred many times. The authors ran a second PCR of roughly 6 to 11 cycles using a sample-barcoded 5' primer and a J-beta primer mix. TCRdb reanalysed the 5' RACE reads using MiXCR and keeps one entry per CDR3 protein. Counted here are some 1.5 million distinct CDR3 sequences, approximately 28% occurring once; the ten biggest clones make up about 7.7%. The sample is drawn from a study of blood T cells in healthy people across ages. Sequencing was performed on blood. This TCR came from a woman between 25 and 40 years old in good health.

The CDR3 nucleotides read TGCAGTGCCAGATTTGATAGAGATACGCAGTATTTT. This sequence encodes CSARFDRDTQYF. This chain joins TRBV20-1 and TRBJ2-3; D is unresolved. V was trimmed by 6 bases and J by 5 bases, leaving 12 bases between them. Germline CDR1 reads DFQATT; CDR2 reads SNEGSKA (reference sequence). CDR3 length equals 12 residues.